A single sample is the source of the 22 T cell receptor beta chains below, sequenced in a study of cytomegalovirus exposure and HLA in healthy donors. PCR used 60 Vbeta primers and 13 Jbeta primers. The data were produced by immunoSEQ multiplex PCR, yet TCRdb's version contains in-frame clones alone and is incomplete. Of approximately 200,000 clones detected, just under 80% appear once; the ten largest clones hold 4.5% to 7.5%. Specimen: PBMCs. All receptors derive from a woman aged 25 to 45 in good health and CMV-seropositive.

This clone was found a few times. The chain uses TRBV5-1 and TRBJ1-1; D perhaps matches TRBD1 (5 bases). The V gene's germline CDR1 is SGHRS and CDR2 YFSETQ. V was trimmed by 6 bases and J by 3 bases, leaving 18 bases between them. This CDR3 contains 15 residues. The CDR3 loop reads CASTFSLTGDTEAFF. The CDR3 DNA reads as TGCGCCAGCACATTCAGTCTTACGGGGGACACTGAAGCTTTCTTT.

The J gene is TRBJ2-7, the V gene TRBV10-3; 7 bases align to TRBD1. Germline assignment: CDR1 ENHRY and CDR2 SYGVKD. The CDR3 runs to 15 residues. With 6 bases clipped from V and 1 base from J, the junction kept 9 bases outside the gene matches. The CDR3 protein is CAISTGTETSYEQYF. In nucleotides, the CDR3 is TGTGCCATCAGCACCGGGACAGAGACTTCCTACGAGCAGTACTTC.

The V gene is TRBV19, the J gene TRBJ1-1, with 7 bases matching TRBD1. The J segment lost 1 base and the V segment lost 5 bases, leaving 10 bases of the junction unmatched. Germline V gives CDR1 LNHDA, CDR2 SQIVND (reference sequence). The CDR3 length is 16 residues. The CDR3 loop reads CASSPPTGTENTEAFF. CDR3 nucleotides: TGTGCCAGTAGTCCCCCAACCGGGACAGAGAACACTGAAGCTTTCTTT.

The rearrangement uses TRBV5-4 and TRBJ1-1; D might be TRBD1 (5 bases). The germline V gene has CDR1 SGHNT and CDR2 YYREEE (reference sequence). V shed 0 bases and J shed 7 bases, with 19 bases lying between them. The CDR3 has 16 residues. The CDR3 reads CASSLAGGAVFYEAFF. CDR3 sequence (DNA): TGTGCCAGCAGCTTGGCCGGGGGAGCGGTGTTTTATGAAGCTTTCTTT.

The rearrangement links TRBV27 to TRBJ2-3; tentative D call: TRBD2 (6 bases). V shed 3 bases and J shed 2 bases, with 9 bases lying between them. The CDR3 is made up of 14 amino acids. CDR1 is MNHEY and CDR2 is SMNVEV in the germline V gene (reference sequence). This CDR3 reads CASSLGLYTDTQYF. In nucleotides, the CDR3 is TGTGCCAGCAGTTTGGGACTTTACACAGATACGCAGTATTTT.

This chain connects TRBV7-2 to TRBJ2-1; TRBD2 might be the D (5 bases). Germline CDR1 is SGHTA and CDR2 is FQGNSA. V was trimmed by 1 base and J by 8 bases, leaving 15 bases between them. The CDR3 loop spans 15 amino acids. CDR3 sequence (DNA): TGTGCCAGCAGCTTAGGATCGGTGGGAGCGGATGAGCAGTTCTTC. Translated, it gives CASSLGSVGADEQFF.

The CDR3 reads CSVPTGSSEQYF. The CDR3 DNA follows: TGCAGCGTACCGACAGGGTCGAGCGAGCAGTACTTC. The V call is TRBV29-1, the J call TRBJ2-7; 7 bases are a match to TRBD1. The CDR3 totals 12 residues. CDR1 is SQVTM, CDR2 ANQGSEA, per germline. With 6 bases clipped from V and 6 bases from J, the junction kept 8 bases outside the gene matches.

This clone turned up a few times. This CDR3 is CATGFLSNEQFF. In DNA, the CDR3 is TGTGCCACGGGATTTCTTTCCAATGAGCAGTTCTTC. The chain couples TRBV5-4 to TRBJ2-1; possible D gene TRBD2, 5 bases. The germline V and J ends were trimmed by 9 bases and 6 bases, with 13 bases remaining between them. Looked up from germline, CDR1 is SGHNT and CDR2 is YYREEE (reference sequence). This CDR3 region has 12 residues.

This chain joins TRBV13 and TRBJ1-6, with no clear D. Germline V CDR1 and CDR2: PRHDT, FYEKMQ (reference sequence). There are 13 residues in the CDR3. Trimming took 0 bases from V and 10 from J, leaving 7 bases between them. The CDR3 is CASSLGGRSPLHF. In nucleotides, the CDR3 is TGTGCCAGCAGCTTAGGGGGGAGATCACCCCTCCACTTT.

This rearrangement joins TRBV25-1 to TRBJ2-5; a weak D match, TRBD2 (7 bases). Trimming took off 6 bases at V and 3 bases at J, with 20 bases between the two ends. Germline CDR1 MGHDK, CDR2 SYGVNS. The CDR3 has 16 residues. CDR3 in amino acids: CASRARKGGGEETQYF. DNA of the CDR3: TGTGCCAGCAGGGCCAGAAAGGGAGGGGGGGAAGAGACCCAGTACTTC.

The V and J genes are TRBV27 and TRBJ2-7, with a possible D match to TRBD1 (6 bases). V lost 2 bases and J lost 5, with 10 bases in between. Germline V gene lookup returns CDR1 MNHEY and CDR2 SMNVEV (reference sequence). The CDR3 is 13 residues long. CDR3 nucleotide sequence: TGTGCCAGCAGTTTAGGCAGGGGCAACGAGCAGTACTTC. It yields the protein CASSLGRGNEQYF.

The rearrangement links TRBV25-1 to TRBJ1-2, with 9 bases fitting TRBD1. V lost 4 bases, J lost 7 bases, and 13 bases stayed unmatched. The CDR3 runs to 16 residues. Germline lookup yields CDR1 MGHDK and CDR2 SYGVNS. The CDR3 is CASSAPGRDRALGYTF. The DNA of the CDR3 is TGTGCCAGCAGTGCACCAGGACGGGACAGGGCGCTTGGCTACACCTTC.

This clone has a handful of counts. V and J are TRBV7-9 and TRBJ1-6; D remains unclear. The length of the CDR3 is 15 residues. V lost 5 bases, J lost 3 bases, and 11 bases lay in between. CDR1 and CDR2 (germline): SEHNR, FQNEAQ (reference sequence). The CDR3 sequence is CASSAAANYNSPLHF. The CDR3 coding sequence is TGTGCCAGCAGCGCGGCAGCCAACTATAATTCACCCCTCCACTTT.

The rearrangement uses TRBV5-6 and TRBJ2-7; tentatively, D is TRBD1 (6 bases). The CDR3 extends over 16 amino acids. The V end lost 4 bases, the J end lost 2 bases, and 19 bases lay between the germline ends. Germline V gene lookup returns CDR1 SGHDT and CDR2 YYEEEE. The CDR3 spells CASSSSGQLLTYEQYF. CDR3 bases: TGTGCCAGCAGCAGTTCCGGACAGCTCCTCACCTACGAGCAGTACTTC. The full variable domain, its missing parts supplied by reference TRBV5-6 and TRBJ2-7, is DAGVTQSPTHLIKTRGQQVTLRCSPKSGHDTVSWYQQALGQGPQFIFQYYEEEERQRGNFPDRFSGHQFPNYSSELNVNALLLGDSALYLCASSSSGQLLTYEQYFGPGTRLTVT.

CDR3 sequence: CASTGSGAETQYF. The CDR3 region has the DNA TGTGCCAGCACTGGGTCAGGTGCAGAGACCCAGTACTTC. This chain joins TRBV6-1 and TRBJ2-5, with D unclear. Per germline, CDR1 MNHNS and CDR2 SASEGT. This CDR3 spans 13 amino acids. The V and J ends lost 7 bases and 4 bases respectively, with 13 bases between them.

The genes are TRBV5-1 and TRBJ2-3; D unresolved. Germline V gene lookup returns CDR1 SGHRS and CDR2 YFSETQ. V was cut by 2 bases and J by 0 bases, with 10 bases left in between. The CDR3 loop spans 15 amino acids. CDR3 bases: TGCGCCAGCAGCTTCAGAGGAACTAGCACAGATACGCAGTATTTT. This translates into CASSFRGTSTDTQYF.

This sequence joins TRBV4-1 and TRBJ2-1; 11 nucleotides line up with TRBD2. From germline, CDR1 is MGHRA and CDR2 YSYEKL. V lost 5 bases, J lost 4 bases, and 4 bases stayed unmatched. This CDR3 contains 15 residues. The CDR3 loop reads CASSTTSGTYNEQFF. As DNA, the CDR3 is TGCGCCAGCAGCACGACTAGCGGGACTTACAATGAGCAGTTCTTC.

The chain combines TRBV7-2 with TRBJ1-5, with D tentatively TRBD1 (5 bases). The germline V gene encodes CDR1 SGHTA and CDR2 FQGNSA. The CDR3 sequence is 14 residues long. The V end lost 4 bases, the J end lost 4 bases, and 11 bases lay between the germline ends. CDR3 residues: CASSSKGLNQPQHF. The CDR3 bases are TGTGCCAGCAGCTCGAAGGGGCTGAATCAGCCCCAGCATTTT.

This clone has only a few counts. V and J are TRBV6-6 and TRBJ2-7; D gene uncertain. Per germline, CDR1 MNHNY and CDR2 SVGAGI (reference sequence). Trimming cost V 5 bases and J 6 bases, with 8 bases left between them. This CDR3 is built from 11 residues. The CDR3 reads CASSRRFEQYF. The CDR3, as DNA: TGTGCCAGCAGTAGGAGATTCGAGCAGTACTTC.

The chain joins TRBV4-1 to TRBJ1-1; D gene ambiguous. V shed 1 base and J shed 2 bases, with 20 bases lying between them. Germline CDR1 and CDR2: MGHRA and YSYEKL. There are 18 residues in the CDR3. The CDR3 DNA is TGCGCCAGCAGCCAAGGGGGAGCATCGGGTCCTCGAAACACTGAAGCTTTCTTT. Translating gives CASSQGGASGPRNTEAFF.

The V gene is TRBV19, the J gene TRBJ1-2; possible D gene TRBD1, 6 bases. Germline values: CDR1 LNHDA, CDR2 SQIVND (reference sequence). This CDR3 is 13 amino acids long. Trimming left V 3 bases short and J 7 bases short, with 12 bases between. CDR3 coding DNA: TGTGCCAGTAGTATTCCAGGGGCGCGTGGCTACACCTTC. It yields the protein CASSIPGARGYTF. Variable domain in full (rest from reference TRBV19 and TRBJ1-2): DGGITQSPKYLFRKEGQNVTLSCEQNLNHDAMYWYRQDPGQGLRLIYYSQIVNDFQKGDIAEGYSVSREKKESFPLTVTSAQKNPTAFYLCASSIPGARGYTFGSGTRLTVV.

The gene calls are TRBV5-1 and TRBJ2-3; D gene uncertain. Germline loops: CDR1 SGHRS, CDR2 YFSETQ. This CDR3 has 13 residues. Trimming cost V 4 bases and J 0 bases, with 6 bases left between them. DNA for the CDR3: TGCGCCAGCAGCGCCACTAGCACAGATACGCAGTATTTT. It codes for CASSATSTDTQYF.